These T cell receptor beta chains were read from a single sample in a study of shared clonotypes between healthy human individuals. TCRdb's table, derived via immunoSEQ multiplex PCR, lists solely in-frame clones and lacks some. Here the sample spans over 400,000 clones, roughly 95% being singletons. The sample consisted of naive CD4+ T cells sorted from blood. These receptors all come from a woman in her thirties in good health. CDR3s include the opening cysteine and the closing phenylalanine or tryptophan. The D gene is left open where the match is weak. Clone size appears in some rows only: once, few, many, or a class for an expanded clone.

J: TRBJ2-7; size: once; V: TRBV28; D: NA; CDR3: CASIRQTNSYEQYF; DNA: TGTGCCAGCATCCGACAGACGAACTCCTACGAGCAGTACTTC
J: TRBJ1-1; size: NA; V: TRBV5-1; D: NA; CDR3: CASSAPGIEAFF; DNA: TGCGCCAGCAGCGCTCCAGGGATTGAAGCTTTCTTT
J: TRBJ2-7; size: NA; V: TRBV28; D: NA; CDR3: CASIPMGNYLNEQYF; DNA: TGTGCCAGCATCCCAATGGGGAATTACCTAAACGAGCAGTACTTC
J: TRBJ2-7; size: NA; V: TRBV19; D: NA; CDR3: CASSIERQGEQYF; DNA: TGTGCCAGTAGTATAGAACGACAAGGCGAGCAGTACTTC
J: TRBJ2-7; size: NA; V: TRBV10-1; D: TRBD1; CDR3: CASSGGGNSEQYF; DNA: TGCGCCAGCAGTGGAGGGGGCAACTCCGAGCAGTACTTC
J: TRBJ1-2; size: NA; V: TRBV6-6; D: TRBD1; CDR3: CASSYPGTGEGYTF; DNA: TGTGCCAGCAGTTACCCTGGGACAGGGGAAGGCTACACCTTC
J: TRBJ2-1; size: NA; V: TRBV28; D: NA; CDR3: CASSQGQINEQFF; DNA: TGTGCCAGCAGCCAAGGACAAATAAATGAGCAGTTCTTC
J: TRBJ2-7; size: NA; V: TRBV5-1; D: TRBD2; CDR3: CASSLEASGTAYEQYF; DNA: TGCGCCAGCAGCTTGGAGGCTAGCGGGACAGCCTACGAGCAGTACTTC
J: TRBJ2-1; size: NA; V: TRBV29-1; D: TRBD1; CDR3: CSVRPDRGIGEQFF; DNA: TGCAGCGTTCGGCCGGACAGGGGGATTGGTGAGCAGTTCTTC
J: TRBJ2-1; size: NA; V: TRBV5-4; D: TRBD2; CDR3: CASSETSGAIKEQFF; DNA: TGTGCCAGCAGCGAGACTAGCGGGGCTATAAAGGAGCAGTTCTTC
J: TRBJ2-3; size: NA; V: TRBV5-1; D: TRBD2; CDR3: CASSLGLAGDADTQYF; DNA: TGCGCCAGCAGCTTGGGCCTAGCGGGAGACGCAGATACGCAGTATTTT
J: TRBJ2-5; size: NA; V: TRBV28; D: TRBD1; CDR3: CASSHPGTGGAGETQYF; DNA: TGTGCCAGCAGTCACCCGGGGACAGGGGGCGCCGGGGAGACCCAGTACTTC
J: TRBJ2-5; size: NA; V: TRBV5-6; D: NA; CDR3: CASSSHTLRTPGEEETQYF; DNA: TGTGCCAGCAGCTCCCACACTCTAAGGACCCCAGGCGAGGAAGAGACCCAGTACTTC
J: TRBJ1-2; size: NA; V: TRBV5-1; D: TRBD1; CDR3: CASSLVPRQGTSNGYTF; DNA: TGCGCCAGCAGCCTAGTGCCAAGACAGGGGACGTCGAATGGCTACACCTTC
J: TRBJ2-7; size: NA; V: TRBV7-8; D: TRBD2; CDR3: CASSVGLAGFQYF; DNA: TGTGCCAGCAGCGTGGGACTAGCGGGGTTTCAGTACTTC
J: TRBJ2-1; size: NA; V: TRBV6-5; D: NA; CDR3: CASRSSNDEQFF; DNA: TGTGCCAGCAGATCTAGTAACGATGAGCAGTTCTTC
J: TRBJ2-2; size: NA; V: TRBV10-1; D: TRBD2; CDR3: CASSRAGPTGELFF; DNA: TGCGCCAGCAGTAGAGCGGGACCCACCGGGGAGCTGTTTTTT
J: TRBJ1-1; size: NA; V: TRBV2; D: NA; CDR3: CATKQSTVTEAFF; DNA: TGTGCCACGAAACAGTCGACGGTCACTGAAGCTTTCTTT
J: TRBJ1-1; size: NA; V: TRBV7-2; D: NA; CDR3: CASSLVTENTEAFF; DNA: TGTGCCAGCAGCTTAGTCACAGAGAACACTGAAGCTTTCTTT
J: TRBJ1-3; size: once; V: TRBV5-6; D: NA; CDR3: CASSFRGVSGNTIYF; DNA: TGTGCCAGCAGCTTTAGGGGCGTCTCTGGAAACACCATATATTTT
J: TRBJ2-7; size: NA; V: TRBV13; D: TRBD1; CDR3: CASSHRDRVQQYF; DNA: TGTGCCAGCAGTCACCGGGACAGGGTGCAGCAGTACTTC
J: TRBJ2-3; size: NA; V: TRBV27; D: NA; CDR3: CASRAQGGTDTQYF; DNA: TGTGCCAGCCGCGCTCAGGGAGGAACAGATACGCAGTATTTT
J: TRBJ2-7; size: NA; V: TRBV6-4; D: TRBD2; CDR3: CASSQMAGGPYEQYF; DNA: TGTGCCAGCAGTCAGATGGCGGGAGGGCCGTACGAGCAGTACTTC
J: TRBJ2-5; size: NA; V: TRBV7-9; D: TRBD2; CDR3: CASSTFLSSGQETQYF; DNA: TGTGCCAGCAGCACTTTCCTCTCTAGCGGACAAGAGACCCAGTACTTC
J: TRBJ2-2; size: NA; V: TRBV28; D: TRBD2; CDR3: CASRLGGAITGELFF; DNA: TGTGCCAGCAGACTCGGGGGGGCGATCACCGGGGAGCTGTTTTTT
J: TRBJ2-1; size: NA; V: TRBV11-2; D: TRBD2; CDR3: CASSLRTSGNEQFF; DNA: TGTGCCAGCAGCTTAAGGACTAGCGGGAATGAGCAGTTCTTC
J: TRBJ1-2; size: NA; V: TRBV19; D: NA; CDR3: CASSIDSPGDGYTF; DNA: TGTGCCAGTAGTATAGATTCTCCAGGGGATGGCTACACCTTC
J: TRBJ2-7; size: NA; V: TRBV19; D: NA; CDR3: CASRDDRSSYEQYF; DNA: TGTGCCAGTAGGGATGACAGGTCCTCCTACGAGCAGTACTTC
J: TRBJ2-7; size: NA; V: TRBV7-6; D: TRBD1; CDR3: CASSLRQGKMYEQYF; DNA: TGTGCCAGCAGCCTCCGACAGGGCAAGATGTACGAGCAGTACTTC
J: TRBJ2-7; size: NA; V: TRBV6-1; D: NA; CDR3: CASSELSGVSYEQYF; DNA: TGTGCCAGCAGTGAACTTTCAGGGGTGTCGTACGAGCAGTACTTC
J: TRBJ2-5; size: NA; V: TRBV19; D: TRBD2; CDR3: CASTRMSGGVETQYF; DNA: TGTGCCAGTACTCGAATGTCGGGAGGGGTGGAGACCCAGTACTTC
J: TRBJ1-5; size: NA; V: TRBV28; D: NA; CDR3: CASSPIQGNQPQHF; DNA: TGTGCCAGCAGCCCAATACAGGGTAATCAGCCCCAGCATTTT
J: TRBJ1-2; size: NA; V: TRBV6-1; D: TRBD1; CDR3: CASSDPGQGSYGYTF; DNA: TGTGCCAGCAGTGATCCGGGACAGGGTAGCTATGGCTACACCTTC
J: TRBJ2-1; size: few; V: TRBV7-9; D: NA; CDR3: CASSLSPLQFF; DNA: TGTGCCAGCAGCTTAAGTCCGCTCCAGTTCTTC
J: TRBJ1-1; size: NA; V: TRBV28; D: NA; CDR3: CASSHNRWGLNTEAFF; DNA: TGTGCCAGCAGCCACAACCGTTGGGGATTGAACACTGAAGCTTTCTTT
J: TRBJ2-2; size: NA; V: TRBV15; D: NA; CDR3: CATSREHTGELFF; DNA: TGTGCCACCAGCAGAGAACACACCGGGGAGCTGTTTTTT
J: TRBJ2-3; size: once; V: TRBV4-1; D: NA; CDR3: CASSQGPVPGTDTQYF; DNA: TGCGCCAGCAGCCAAGGTCCCGTCCCGGGGACAGATACGCAGTATTTT
J: TRBJ1-1; size: few; V: TRBV4-2; D: NA; CDR3: CASSQDLDTEAFF; DNA: TGTGCCAGCAGCCAAGATCTGGACACTGAAGCTTTCTTT
J: TRBJ2-3; size: NA; V: TRBV5-6; D: NA; CDR3: CASSLPRSTGVTDTQYF; DNA: TGTGCCAGCAGCCTCCCCAGGTCGACAGGTGTGACGGATACGCAGTATTTT
J: TRBJ1-1; size: NA; V: TRBV28; D: NA; CDR3: CATDGWNMNTEAFF; DNA: TGTGCCACCGATGGGTGGAACATGAACACTGAAGCTTTCTTT
J: TRBJ1-6; size: NA; V: TRBV5-1; D: NA; CDR3: CASSYVLGNSPLHF; DNA: TGCGCCAGCAGTTACGTTTTGGGGAATTCACCCCTCCACTTT
J: TRBJ1-4; size: NA; V: TRBV7-8; D: NA; CDR3: CASSFLEGSEKLFF; DNA: TGTGCCAGCAGCTTTTTAGAGGGCAGTGAAAAACTGTTTTTT
J: TRBJ2-5; size: NA; V: TRBV30; D: NA; CDR3: CAWSGLHQETQYF; DNA: TGTGCCTGGTCGGGGCTTCACCAAGAGACCCAGTACTTC
J: TRBJ2-1; size: once; V: TRBV28; D: TRBD2; CDR3: CASSLIAGSNEQFF; DNA: TGTGCCAGCAGTTTAATAGCGGGAAGCAATGAGCAGTTCTTC
J: TRBJ2-1; size: NA; V: TRBV5-1; D: NA; CDR3: CASSTHNEQFF; DNA: TGCGCCAGCAGCACCCACAATGAGCAGTTCTTC
J: TRBJ1-2; size: NA; V: TRBV4-1; D: NA; CDR3: CASSQDIADSSPAHYGYTF; DNA: TGCGCCAGCAGCCAAGATATTGCGGACAGTAGTCCCGCCCACTATGGCTACACCTTC
J: TRBJ1-1; size: NA; V: TRBV19; D: NA; CDR3: CASSIPGRGNTEAFF; DNA: TGTGCCAGTAGTATTCCCGGACGGGGGAACACTGAAGCTTTCTTT
J: TRBJ2-7; size: NA; V: TRBV10-2; D: TRBD1; CDR3: CASTGDRGEEQYF; DNA: TGCGCCAGCACCGGGGACAGGGGGGAAGAGCAGTACTTC
J: TRBJ2-2; size: NA; V: TRBV30; D: NA; CDR3: CAWSRGENTGELFF; DNA: TGTGCCTGGAGTAGGGGGGAGAACACCGGGGAGCTGTTTTTT
J: TRBJ2-3; size: NA; V: TRBV5-1; D: NA; CDR3: CASSHGGLAETDTQYF; DNA: TGCGCCAGCAGCCACGGGGGGCTAGCGGAGACCGATACGCAGTATTTT
J: TRBJ1-1; size: once; V: TRBV5-1; D: TRBD1; CDR3: CASSLQGAGEAFF; DNA: TGCGCCAGCAGCCTACAGGGGGCAGGGGAAGCTTTCTTT